The 20 T cell receptor beta chains below all came from one sample that was sequenced in a study of vaccination and CD4 T cells after COVID-19. TCRdb ran MiXCR on the PCR reads and lists one entry per CDR3 protein. Found here are 25,000 to 30,000 distinct CDR3 sequences, roughly 51% of them singletons; the top ten hold around 5.9%. Time point in this sample: late sampling 161 to 241 days after vaccination in three convalescent patients. The starting material was CD4+ T cells from blood, obtained about 7 months after SARS-CoV-2 vaccination. The receptors here all came from a human donor who had recovered from COVID-19.

In its sample, this clonotype was seen a few times. The chain links TRBV5-4 to TRBJ2-5; 7 bases fit TRBD1. CDR1 is SGHNT and CDR2 is YYREEE in the germline V gene (reference sequence). CDR3 length equals 14 residues. V lost 1 base, J lost 5 bases, and 5 bases stayed unmatched. The CDR3 coding sequence is TGTGCCAGCAGCTTGAAGCAGGGGGATGAGACCCAGTACTTC. This translates into CASSLKQGDETQYF.

J is TRBJ2-3 and V is TRBV4-2, with 10 nucleotides matching TRBD1. The V segment lost 3 bases and the J segment 5 bases; nucleotides outside the gene matches: 17. The CDR3 consists of 19 residues. Germline V CDR1 and CDR2: LGHNA, YNFKEQ. The CDR3 DNA is TGTGCCAGCAGCCAGGAGGCTCGAGGCGGGACAGGGGCTCGAGATACGCAGTATTTT. Translation: CASSQEARGGTGARDTQYF.

V is TRBV7-2 and J is TRBJ2-1, with 7 bases fitting TRBD2. The CDR3 consists of 16 residues. Germline assignment: CDR1 SGHTA and CDR2 FQGNSA. With V trimmed by 5 bases and J by 2 bases, 9 bases remained unmatched. CDR3 DNA: TGTGCCAGCAGCCCCTCCCTACTAGCGACCTACAATGAGCAGTTCTTC. Protein product: CASSPSLLATYNEQFF.

The V and J genes are TRBV20-1 and TRBJ2-7; tentative D call: TRBD2 (6 bases). V was pared by 4 bases and J by 4 bases, with 17 bases between. Per the germline V gene, CDR1 is DFQATT and CDR2 is SNEGSKA (reference sequence). The CDR3 has 14 amino acids. The CDR3 region is CSAMTGVGLYEQYF. CDR3 nucleotides: TGCAGTGCTATGACGGGAGTAGGGTTGTACGAGCAGTACTTC.

The rearrangement uses TRBV20-1 and TRBJ2-7; TRBD1 aligns across 7 bases. Germline values: CDR1 DFQATT, CDR2 SNEGSKA (reference sequence). V lost 3 bases to trimming and J lost 3 bases; unmatched junction nucleotides: 8. The CDR3 totals 14 residues. CDR3 DNA: TGCAGTGCTAGGTCGACAGGGCGGCTCTACGAGCAGTACTTC. This sequence encodes CSARSTGRLYEQYF.

The rearrangement joins TRBV2 to TRBJ2-3; D gene uncertain. Germline V CDR1 and CDR2: SNHLY, FYNNEI. The CDR3 totals 15 residues. Trimming shortened V by 8 bases and J by 5 bases, and 20 bases separated the two germline ends. The CDR3 DNA reads as TGTGCCAGCCGAGGCGCCAGTAACCCGGGAGATACGCAGTATTTT. This sequence encodes CASRGASNPGDTQYF.

Note on this clonotype: At one end, the junction sequence differs from germline, possibly due to a read error. The gene calls are TRBV7-7 and TRBJ2-7; tentatively, D is TRBD1 (6 bases). The CDR3 totals 14 residues. Per the germline V gene, CDR1 is SSHAT and CDR2 is FNYEAQ (reference sequence). This CDR3 is CASSLAQGPYEQYF. CDR3 DNA sequence: TGTGCTAGCAGCTTAGCCCAGGGGCCCTACGAGCAGTACTTC. The whole variable domain, remainder taken from reference TRBV7-7 and TRBJ2-7, is GAGVSQSPRYKVTKRGQDVTLRCDPISSHATLYWYQQALGQGPEFLTYFNYEAQPDKSGLPSDRFSAERPEGSISTLTIQRTEQRDSAMYRCASSLAQGPYEQYFGPGTRLTVT.

The rearrangement links TRBV19 to TRBJ1-1; D is possibly TRBD1 (5 bases). Germline-derived CDR1 and CDR2 are LNHDA and SQIVND (reference sequence). The V end was cut by 5 bases, the J end by 0 bases, with 7 bases between. This CDR3 contains 13 residues. The CDR3 DNA is TGTGCCAGTAGTCCCAGGGTGAACACTGAAGCTTTCTTT. Encoded protein: CASSPRVNTEAFF.

The V gene is TRBV6-2 or TRBV6-3, the J gene TRBJ2-7; 12 nucleotides match TRBD2. CDR3 length: 14 amino acids. Germline CDR1 MNHEY, CDR2 SVGEGT. V shed 9 bases, J shed 3 bases, and the junction held 6 bases outside the gene matches. In DNA form, the CDR3 reads TGTGCCAGTACAAGGACTAGCGGGATCTACGAGCAGTACTTC. Translation: CASTRTSGIYEQYF.

V and J are TRBV6-1 and TRBJ1-5; no reliable D call. V was cut by 6 bases and J by 5 bases, with 14 bases left in between. The length of the CDR3 is 14 residues. Germline CDR1 reads MNHNS; CDR2 reads SASEGT. The CDR3 nucleotides read TGTGCCAGCAGCCCCGGGGAGAGGGATCAGCCCCAGCATTTT. Translating it yields CASSPGERDQPQHF.

The rearrangement links TRBV6-1 to TRBJ1-2, with 9 nucleotides matching TRBD1. The junction had 12 bases not matched to a gene; V was cut back by 5 bases and J by 2 bases. Per germline, CDR1 MNHNS and CDR2 SASEGT. The CDR3 contains 17 residues. DNA of the CDR3: TGTGCCAGCAGTAACGGACAGGGGACTTACCTAAACTATGGCTACACCTTC. Translating it yields CASSNGQGTYLNYGYTF.

This clonotype came up a few times. The rearrangement joins TRBV7-2 to TRBJ1-6; D possibly corresponds to TRBD1 (5 bases). Between the trimmed V and J ends, which lost 4 bases and 10 bases, there was a span of 14 bases. Germline lookup yields CDR1 SGHTA and CDR2 FQGNSA. The CDR3 is 14 residues long. The CDR3 nucleotides read TGTGCCAGCAGCTCGGGAGGGAGGGACTCACCCCTCCACTTT. Translated: CASSSGGRDSPLHF.

The V and J genes are TRBV20-1 and TRBJ2-7; the D gene is possibly TRBD1 (6 bases). V dropped 6 bases and J dropped 0 bases, with 15 bases sitting between them. Germline V gene sequence: CDR1 DFQATT, CDR2 SNEGSKA (reference sequence). The CDR3 has 14 residues. The CDR3 here is CSATAGQRSYEQYF. The CDR3 DNA reads as TGCAGTGCCACCGCAGGACAGCGCTCCTACGAGCAGTACTTC.

This chain joins TRBV20-1 and TRBJ2-3, with D hard to call. Trimming removed 1 base at V and 4 bases at J, with 9 bases between. Per germline, CDR1 DFQATT and CDR2 SNEGSKA (reference sequence). The CDR3 covers 13 residues. Here the CDR3 DNA reads TGCAGTGCTAGAGGCGGTAGTGCAGATACGCAGTATTTT. Protein: CSARGGSADTQYF.

This clonotype occurred a few times. The rearrangement links TRBV24-1 to TRBJ2-3; D remains ambiguous. V was pared by 2 bases and J by 0 bases, with 8 bases between. This CDR3 has 15 amino acids. CDR1 is KGHDR, CDR2 SFDVKD, per germline. The CDR3 DNA sequence: TGTGCCACCAGTGATTCCAAAACCAGCACAGATACGCAGTATTTT. Protein product: CATSDSKTSTDTQYF.

In its sample, this clonotype was seen a few times. J is TRBJ2-2 and V is TRBV19, with D possibly called TRBD1 or TRBD2 (6 bases each). The CDR3 is 12 amino acids. CDR1 LNHDA and CDR2 SQIVND come from the germline V gene (reference sequence). With 7 bases removed from V and 6 bases from J, the gap between germline ends came to 9 bases. In DNA, the CDR3 is TGTGCCAGTATCCGGGGGCCCGGGGAGCTGTTTTTT. This gives the protein CASIRGPGELFF.

The chain joins TRBV4-3 to TRBJ1-2, with 10 bases lining up with TRBD1. CDR3 length: 15 amino acids. Germline assignment: CDR1 LGHNA and CDR2 YSLEER. Unmatched junction bases numbered 6, after V lost 0 bases and J lost 8 bases. CDR3 sequence (DNA): TGCGCCAGCAGCCAAGATCTGGGGACAGGGGTAGGCTACACCTTC. Translation: CASSQDLGTGVGYTF.

The gene calls are TRBV7-2 and TRBJ1-2; a possible D gene is TRBD1 (6 bases). The CDR3 loop spans 16 amino acids. Deletions cut 3 bases from V and 4 bases from J, with 18 bases between. Per germline, CDR1 SGHTA and CDR2 FQGNSA. The CDR3: CASSFTPTGASYGYTF. The CDR3 bases are TGTGCCAGCAGCTTCACTCCGACAGGAGCGTCCTATGGCTACACCTTC.

This clonotype was counted between two and nine times. The rearrangement links TRBV27 to TRBJ1-2; D uncertain. V gave up 7 bases and J gave up 3 bases, with 6 bases separating them. The CDR3 consists of 11 residues. CDR1 is MNHEY and CDR2 is SMNVEV in the germline V gene (reference sequence). The CDR3 spells CASKDYYGYTF. The CDR3 region has the DNA TGTGCCAGCAAGGATTACTATGGCTACACCTTC.

This clonotype was picked up a small number of times. V and J are TRBV6-1 and TRBJ2-3; D possibly corresponds to TRBD2 (5 bases). Germline CDR1 reads MNHNS; CDR2 reads SASEGT. The CDR3 totals 11 residues. The germline V and J ends were trimmed by 8 bases and 4 bases, with 7 bases remaining between them. CDR3 sequence: CASGSADTQYF. Here the CDR3 DNA reads TGTGCCAGCGGGAGTGCAGATACGCAGTATTTT.